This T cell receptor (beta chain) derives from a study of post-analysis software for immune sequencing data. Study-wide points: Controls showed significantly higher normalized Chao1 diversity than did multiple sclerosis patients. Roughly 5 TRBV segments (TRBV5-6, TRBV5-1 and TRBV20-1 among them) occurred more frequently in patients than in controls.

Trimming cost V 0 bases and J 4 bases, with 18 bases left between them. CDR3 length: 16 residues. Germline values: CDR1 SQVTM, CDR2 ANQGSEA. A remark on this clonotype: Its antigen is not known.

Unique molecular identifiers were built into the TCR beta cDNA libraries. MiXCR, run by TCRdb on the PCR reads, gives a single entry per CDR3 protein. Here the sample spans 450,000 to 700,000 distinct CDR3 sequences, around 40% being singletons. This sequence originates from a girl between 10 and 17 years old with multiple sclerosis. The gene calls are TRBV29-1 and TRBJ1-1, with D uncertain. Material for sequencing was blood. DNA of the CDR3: TGCAGCGTTGAAGACAAAGTAAGGCAGGTGGGCACTGAAGCTTTCTTT. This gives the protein CSVEDKVRQVGTEAFF. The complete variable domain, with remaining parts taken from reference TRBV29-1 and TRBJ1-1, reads SAVISQKPSRDICQRGTSLTIQCQVDSQVTMMFWYRQQPGQSLTLIATANQGSEATYESGFVIDKFPISRPNLTFSTLTVSNMSPEDSSIYLCSVEDKVRQVGTEAFFGQGTRLTVV.